Shown below are 18 T cell receptor beta chains from a single sample sequenced in a study of early T cells in non-severe SARS-CoV-2 infection. In TCRdb, the 5' RACE reads were re-called with MiXCR into one record per CDR3 protein. This table has 55,000 to 70,000 distinct CDR3 sequences, 12% appearing once. The sample taken for sequencing was whole blood. Receptor source: an adult who was a healthcare worker with PCR-confirmed SARS-CoV-2 infection or an uninfected control (not recorded which).

V is TRBV5-4 and J is TRBJ1-3, with a tentative D call TRBD1 (6 bases). V was cut by 2 bases and J by 2 bases, with 11 bases left in between. The CDR3 consists of 15 residues. CDR1 SGHNT and CDR2 YYREEE come from the germline V gene (reference sequence). CDR3 amino acids: CASSFGGNTGNTIYF. The CDR3 nucleotides are TGTGCCAGCAGCTTCGGGGGCAATACTGGAAACACCATATATTTT.

The chain recombines TRBV27 with TRBJ1-2; the D is unclear. This CDR3 contains 12 residues. Trimming took off 6 bases at V and 4 bases at J, with 9 bases between the two ends. Per germline, CDR1 MNHEY and CDR2 SMNVEV (reference sequence). This CDR3 is CASRDRVYGYTF. Here the CDR3 DNA reads TGTGCCAGCAGGGACCGCGTCTATGGCTACACCTTC.

This clonotype was counted a single time. The rearrangement joins TRBV5-4 to TRBJ1-5; 7 positions agree with TRBD1. From germline, CDR1 is SGHNT and CDR2 YYREEE (reference sequence). J gave up 9 bases and V 4 bases, and 16 bases lay outside the gene matches. The CDR3 runs 16 residues. As DNA, the CDR3 is TGTGCCAGCAGCCTGGGGACAGACGCCAATTGGGGGCCCCAGCATTTT. This codes for CASSLGTDANWGPQHF. Variable domain in full (rest from reference TRBV5-4 and TRBJ1-5): ETGVTQSPTHLIKTRGQQVTLRCSSQSGHNTVSWYQQALGQGPQFIFQYYREEENGRGNFPPRFSGLQFPNYSSELNVNALELDDSALYLCASSLGTDANWGPQHFGDGTRLSIL.

Note on this clonotype: This clone may be a read error of a much larger clone one base away. This chain links TRBV5-1 with TRBJ2-3; the D gene is possibly TRBD1 (5 bases). Germline CDR1 and CDR2: SGHRS and YFSETQ. The CDR3 is 15 residues long. The DNA for the CDR3 is TGCGCCAGCGGCTTCCAGGGCACAGGCACAGATACGCAGTATTTT. Its translation: CASGFQGTGTDTQYF.

This clonotype was observed at least ten times. The rearrangement joins TRBV14 to TRBJ1-4; the D is unclear. Trimming took off 1 base at V and 5 bases at J, with 8 bases between the two ends. CDR3 length equals 14 residues. Per the germline V gene, CDR1 is SGHDN and CDR2 is FVKESK. CDR3 amino acids: CASSQVERNEKLFF. The CDR3 DNA reads TGTGCCAGCAGCCAAGTGGAGAGAAATGAAAAACTGTTTTTT.

This clonotype was observed a few times. This chain connects TRBV12-3 or TRBV12-4 to TRBJ1-1; 11 bases match TRBD1. The CDR3 length is 15 residues. The trim removed 6 bases at V and 3 bases at J, leaving 6 bases unmatched. Here the CDR3 DNA reads TGTGCCAGCAGGTCACCGGGACAGGGGGACACTGAAGCTTTCTTT. It codes for CASRSPGQGDTEAFF.

This clonotype has only a few counts. The rearrangement joins TRBV10-2 to TRBJ2-1; D remains ambiguous. With 3 bases removed from V and 7 bases from J, the gap between germline ends came to 10 bases. The germline V gene encodes CDR1 WSHSY and CDR2 SAAADI. The length of the CDR3 is 13 residues. The CDR3 DNA sequence: TGCGCCAGCAGTGATGACTGGACGAATGAGCAGTTCTTC. Its protein is CASSDDWTNEQFF.

The table lists this clonotype with a few counts. V is TRBV10-3 and J is TRBJ2-3; 8 bases fit TRBD2. The V and J ends lost 3 bases and 5 bases, in that order; junction bases with no gene match: 10. CDR3 length: 16 residues. Germline-derived CDR1 and CDR2 are ENHRY and SYGVKD. The DNA for the CDR3 is TGTGCCATCAGTGATCGAACGGGGGGGTCTGGAGATACGCAGTATTTT. As protein: CAISDRTGGSGDTQYF.

This clonotype appeared many times. This sequence joins TRBV10-3 and TRBJ1-6; no firm D call. Germline lookup yields CDR1 ENHRY and CDR2 SYGVKD. This CDR3 region has 14 residues. V lost 4 bases, J lost 5 bases, and 9 bases lay in between. CDR3 in amino acids: CAISVTEDNSPLHF. The CDR3 coding sequence is TGTGCCATCAGTGTAACAGAGGATAATTCACCCCTCCACTTT.

This clonotype was counted ten times or more. The chain employs TRBV3-1 and TRBJ2-1, with D possibly matching TRBD2 (5 bases). Trimming removed 4 bases at V and 4 bases at J, with 17 bases between. This CDR3 comprises 16 residues. Looked up from germline, CDR1 is LGHDT and CDR2 is YNNKEL (reference sequence). DNA for the CDR3: TGTGCCAGCAGCCTACGGACTCTACCAAAATACAATGAGCAGTTCTTC. As protein: CASSLRTLPKYNEQFF.

This clonotype was picked up a small number of times. The chain joins TRBV6-1 to TRBJ2-1; D unresolved. Trimming took 2 bases from V and 6 from J, leaving 8 bases between them. Germline CDR1 MNHNS, CDR2 SASEGT. This CDR3 spans 13 amino acids. CDR3 nucleotides: TGTGCCAGCAGTGAAAGCAGTCCCAATGAGCAGTTCTTC. This encodes CASSESSPNEQFF.

The chain recombines TRBV19 with TRBJ1-2; D is undetermined. Germline V gene sequence: CDR1 LNHDA, CDR2 SQIVND (reference sequence). There are 13 residues in the CDR3. The germline V and J ends were trimmed by 6 bases and 0 bases, with 8 bases remaining between them. The CDR3 sequence: CASRPGANYGYTF. CDR3 sequence (DNA): TGTGCCAGTAGGCCAGGAGCTAACTATGGCTACACCTTC. The complete variable domain, with remaining parts taken from reference TRBV19 and TRBJ1-2, reads DGGITQSPKYLFRKEGQNVTLSCEQNLNHDAMYWYRQDPGQGLRLIYYSQIVNDFQKGDIAEGYSVSREKKESFPLTVTSAQKNPTAFYLCASRPGANYGYTFGSGTRLTVV.

This clonotype was recorded many times. The V call is TRBV10-2, the J call TRBJ2-3; D may be TRBD1 (6 bases). V shed 3 bases and J shed 1 base, with 11 bases lying between them. The CDR3 has 15 residues. Looked up from germline, CDR1 is WSHSY and CDR2 is SAAADI. CDR3 residues: CASSDHRVGTDTQYF. The CDR3 DNA is TGCGCCAGCAGTGATCACAGGGTCGGCACAGATACGCAGTATTTT.

This clonotype showed up just a few times. The chain recombines TRBV7-2 with TRBJ1-2; D is possibly TRBD1 (5 bases). The CDR3 has 14 residues. V was pared by 5 bases and J by 4 bases, with 14 bases between. Germline-derived CDR1 and CDR2 are SGHTA and FQGNSA. The CDR3 nucleotides are TGTGCCAGCAGCGGGCGGACAAGTCCCTATGGCTACACCTTC. Translation gives CASSGRTSPYGYTF. The whole variable domain, remainder taken from reference TRBV7-2 and TRBJ1-2, is GAGVSQSPSNKVTEKGKDVELRCDPISGHTALYWYRQSLGQGLEFLIYFQGNSAPDKSGLPSDRFSAERTGGSVSTLTIQRTQQEDSAVYLCASSGRTSPYGYTFGSGTRLTVV.

The chain recombines TRBV24-1 with TRBJ1-2; no definite D call. Between the trimmed V and J ends, which lost 8 bases and 5 bases, there was a span of 11 bases. CDR3 size: 12 residues. From germline, CDR1 is KGHDR and CDR2 SFDVKD. The CDR3 here is CATINIPYGYTF. CDR3 DNA: TGTGCCACCATCAATATCCCTTATGGCTACACCTTC.

This clonotype was seen repeatedly, ten times or more. V is TRBV7-9 and J is TRBJ1-5; D is possibly TRBD1 (5 bases). Trimming pared 1 base from V and 4 bases from J, leaving 8 bases between. This CDR3 is 14 amino acids long. CDR1 and CDR2 from the germline V gene are SEHNR and FQNEAQ (reference sequence). The CDR3 coding sequence is TGTGCCAGCAGCTTAGGACAGACTAATCAGCCCCAGCATTTT. Its protein is CASSLGQTNQPQHF.

A few counts support this clonotype. This chain connects TRBV7-9 to TRBJ2-7; 7 bases align to TRBD2. This CDR3 contains 15 residues. Per the germline V gene, CDR1 is SEHNR and CDR2 is FQNEAQ (reference sequence). The junction had 5 bases not matched to a gene; V was cut back by 2 bases and J by 1 base. CDR3 loop: CASSLSLGGSYEQYF. CDR3 DNA sequence: TGTGCCAGCAGCTTATCTCTGGGGGGGTCCTACGAGCAGTACTTC.

This clonotype was found many times. The chain is built from TRBV13 and TRBJ2-5; no clear D. The CDR3 sequence is 15 residues long. CDR1 is PRHDT and CDR2 is FYEKMQ in the germline V gene (reference sequence). Trimming cost V 5 bases and J 4 bases, with 17 bases left between them. This chain's CDR3 is CASSRYSTSRETQYF. CDR3 nucleotide sequence: TGTGCCAGCAGCCGATATTCAACGTCCCGAGAGACCCAGTACTTC.